Included here is one T cell receptor (beta chain) sequence, with context. Its antigen is still unknown. The donors, aged 6 to 90, were healthy Caucasians from Russia. A second 7 to 11 cycle PCR used barcoded and J-beta primers. Unique molecular identifiers of 12 random nucleotides labeled each cDNA. One entry per CDR3 protein results from TCRdb running MiXCR on the 5' RACE reads. The sample lists 1.5 million to 1.9 million distinct CDR3 sequences; 42% were seen once. The germline CDR1 and CDR2 sequences are SEHNR and FQNEAQ (reference sequence). V shed 0 bases and J 8 bases; nucleotides not matched to a gene: 9. The CDR3 is 16 amino acids. The sample belongs to a study of blood T cells in healthy people across ages. Study-level results: Naive T cell percentage showed a strong correlation with the diversity of TCR beta.

This receptor was identified in a woman between 18 and 29 years old in good health. This sequence joins TRBV7-9 and TRBJ1-2, with 10 nucleotides matching TRBD1. The sequencing sample was made of blood. CDR3: CASSLALLGQGEGYTF. The CDR3 coding sequence is TGTGCCAGCAGCTTAGCGCTACTCGGACAGGGGGAAGGCTACACCTTC.